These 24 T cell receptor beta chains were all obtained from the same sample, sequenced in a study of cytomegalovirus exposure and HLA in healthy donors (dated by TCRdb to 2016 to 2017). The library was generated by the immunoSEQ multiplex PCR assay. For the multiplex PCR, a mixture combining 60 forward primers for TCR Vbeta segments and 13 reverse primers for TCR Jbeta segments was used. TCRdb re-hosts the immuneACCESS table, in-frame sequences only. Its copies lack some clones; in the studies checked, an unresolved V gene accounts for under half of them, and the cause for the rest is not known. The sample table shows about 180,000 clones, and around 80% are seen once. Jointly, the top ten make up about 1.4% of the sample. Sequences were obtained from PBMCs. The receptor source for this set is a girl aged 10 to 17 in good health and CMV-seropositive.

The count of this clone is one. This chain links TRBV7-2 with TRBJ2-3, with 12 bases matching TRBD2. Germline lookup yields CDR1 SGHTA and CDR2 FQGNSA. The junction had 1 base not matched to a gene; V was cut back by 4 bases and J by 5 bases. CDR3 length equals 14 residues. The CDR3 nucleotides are TGTGCCAGCAGCTCTAGCGGGAGGGGAGATACGCAGTATTTT. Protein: CASSSSGRGDTQYF.

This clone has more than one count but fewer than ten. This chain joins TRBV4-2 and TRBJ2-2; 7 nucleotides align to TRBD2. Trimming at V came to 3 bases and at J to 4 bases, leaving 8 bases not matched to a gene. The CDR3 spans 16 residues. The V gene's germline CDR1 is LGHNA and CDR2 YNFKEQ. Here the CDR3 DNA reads TGTGCCAGCAGCCACCGTCAGCGGGAAATCACCGGGGAGCTGTTTTTT. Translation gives CASSHRQREITGELFF.

CDR3 loop: CASSTPQGRMNTEAFF. In DNA, the CDR3 is TGTGCCAGTAGTACACCACAGGGGCGAATGAACACTGAAGCTTTCTTT. The chain links TRBV19 to TRBJ1-1; TRBD1 matches 7 bases. The CDR3 is 16 amino acids. V was pared by 4 bases and J by 0 bases, with 8 bases of the junction left unmatched. Germline loops: CDR1 LNHDA, CDR2 SQIVND (reference sequence).

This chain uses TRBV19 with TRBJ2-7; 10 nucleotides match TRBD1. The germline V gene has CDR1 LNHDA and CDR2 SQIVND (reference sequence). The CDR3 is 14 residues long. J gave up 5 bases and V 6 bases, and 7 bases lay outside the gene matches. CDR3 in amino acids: CASRPGTGVHEQYF. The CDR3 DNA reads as TGTGCCAGTAGACCCGGGACAGGGGTCCACGAGCAGTACTTC.

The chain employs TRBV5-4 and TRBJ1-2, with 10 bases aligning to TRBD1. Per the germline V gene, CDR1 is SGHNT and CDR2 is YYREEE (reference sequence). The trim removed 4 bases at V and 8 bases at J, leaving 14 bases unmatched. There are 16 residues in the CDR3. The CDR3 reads CASSPKRDRGPGGYTF. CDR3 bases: TGTGCCAGCAGCCCCAAGCGGGACAGGGGTCCCGGAGGCTACACCTTC.

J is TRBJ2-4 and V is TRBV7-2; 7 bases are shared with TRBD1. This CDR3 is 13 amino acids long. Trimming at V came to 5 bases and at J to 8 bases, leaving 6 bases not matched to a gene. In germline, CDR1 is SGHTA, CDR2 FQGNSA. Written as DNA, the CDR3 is TGTGCCAGCAGCCCAGGGGGTGCGGACATTCAGTACTTC. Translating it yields CASSPGGADIQYF.

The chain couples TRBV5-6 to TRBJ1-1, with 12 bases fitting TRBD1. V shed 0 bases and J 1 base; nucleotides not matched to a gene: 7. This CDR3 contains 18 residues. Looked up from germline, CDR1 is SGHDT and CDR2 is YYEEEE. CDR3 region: CASSLGPGTGGWNTEAFF. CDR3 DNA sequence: TGTGCCAGCAGCTTGGGACCCGGGACAGGGGGCTGGAACACTGAAGCTTTCTTT.

The chain's CDR3 is CASSLSGSTDTQYF. The DNA of the CDR3 is TGCGCCAGCAGCCTTAGCGGGAGCACAGATACGCAGTATTTT. The V call is TRBV4-1, the J call TRBJ2-3; 7 nucleotides agree with TRBD2. Unmatched junction bases numbered 1, after V lost 4 bases and J lost 0 bases. Germline-derived CDR1 and CDR2 are MGHRA and YSYEKL. The CDR3 is 14 amino acids.

The CDR3 DNA sequence: TGTGCCTCAAGCGGGGGTTTCTCTGGAAACACCATATATTTT. It specifies CASSGGFSGNTIYF. The chain links TRBV27 to TRBJ1-3; D is perhaps TRBD1 (5 bases). The CDR3 covers 14 residues. V was pared by 11 bases and J by 0 bases, with 14 bases between. Germline CDR1 MNHEY, CDR2 SMNVEV (reference sequence).

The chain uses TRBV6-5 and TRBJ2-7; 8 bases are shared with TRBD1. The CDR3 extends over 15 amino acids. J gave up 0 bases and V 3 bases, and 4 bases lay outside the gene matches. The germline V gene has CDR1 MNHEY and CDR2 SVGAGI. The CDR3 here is CASSYFDRGSYEQYF. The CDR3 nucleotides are TGTGCCAGCAGTTATTTCGACAGGGGCTCCTACGAGCAGTACTTC.

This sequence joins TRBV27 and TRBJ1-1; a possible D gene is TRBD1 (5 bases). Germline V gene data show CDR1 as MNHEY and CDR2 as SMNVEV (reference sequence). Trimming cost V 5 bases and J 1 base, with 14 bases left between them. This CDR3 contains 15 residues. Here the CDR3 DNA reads TGTGCCAGCAGTCCCTACTCGGGGGGGAACACTGAAGCTTTCTTT. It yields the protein CASSPYSGGNTEAFF.

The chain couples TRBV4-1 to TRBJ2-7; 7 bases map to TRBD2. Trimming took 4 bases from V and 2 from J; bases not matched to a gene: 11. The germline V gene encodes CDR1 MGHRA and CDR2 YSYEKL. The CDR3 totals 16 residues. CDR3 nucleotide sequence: TGCGCCAGCAGCCCCTTGGCGGGAGCGAGGACCTACGAGCAGTACTTC. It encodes CASSPLAGARTYEQYF.

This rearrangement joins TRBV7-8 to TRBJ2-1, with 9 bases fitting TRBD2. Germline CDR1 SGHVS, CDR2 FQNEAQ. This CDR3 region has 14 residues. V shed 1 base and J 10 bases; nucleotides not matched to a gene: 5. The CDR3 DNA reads TGTGCCAGCAGCTTAGAGGCGGGAGGGCGGGAGCAGTTCTTC. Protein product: CASSLEAGGREQFF.

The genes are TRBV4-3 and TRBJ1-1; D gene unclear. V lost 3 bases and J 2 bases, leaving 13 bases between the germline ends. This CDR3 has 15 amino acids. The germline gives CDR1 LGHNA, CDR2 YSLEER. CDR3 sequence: CASSQSSDFNTEAFF. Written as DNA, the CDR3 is TGCGCCAGCAGCCAGTCGTCAGATTTTAACACTGAAGCTTTCTTT.

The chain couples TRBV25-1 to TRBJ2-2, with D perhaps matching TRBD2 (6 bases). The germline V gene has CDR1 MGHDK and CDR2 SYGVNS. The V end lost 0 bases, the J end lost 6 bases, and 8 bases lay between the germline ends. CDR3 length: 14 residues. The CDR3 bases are TGTGCCAGCAGTGAATATTGGGGGGCCGGGGAGCTGTTTTTT. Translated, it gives CASSEYWGAGELFF. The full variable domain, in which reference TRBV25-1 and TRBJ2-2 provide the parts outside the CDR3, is EADIYQTPRYLVIGTGKKITLECSQTMGHDKMYWYQQDPGMELHLIHYSYGVNSTEKGDLSSESTVSRIRTEHFPLTLESARPSHTSQYLCASSEYWGAGELFFGEGSRLTVL.

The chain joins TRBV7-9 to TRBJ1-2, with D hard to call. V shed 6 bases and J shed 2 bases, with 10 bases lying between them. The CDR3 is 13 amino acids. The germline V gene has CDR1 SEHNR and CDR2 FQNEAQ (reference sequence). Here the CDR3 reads CASSRDGNYGYTF. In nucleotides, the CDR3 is TGTGCCAGCAGTCGTGACGGGAACTATGGCTACACCTTC.

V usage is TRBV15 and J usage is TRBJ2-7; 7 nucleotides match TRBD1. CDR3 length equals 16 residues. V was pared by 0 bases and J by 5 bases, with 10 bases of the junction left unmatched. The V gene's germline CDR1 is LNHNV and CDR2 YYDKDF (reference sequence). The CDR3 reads CATSRDPTGVQHEQYF. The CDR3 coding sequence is TGTGCCACCAGCAGAGACCCAACAGGGGTTCAACACGAGCAGTACTTC.

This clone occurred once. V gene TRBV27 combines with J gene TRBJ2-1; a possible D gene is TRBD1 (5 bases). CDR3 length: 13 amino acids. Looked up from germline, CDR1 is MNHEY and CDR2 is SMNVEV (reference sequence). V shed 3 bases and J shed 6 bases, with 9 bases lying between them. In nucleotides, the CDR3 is TGTGCCAGCAGTTTCTTTCAGGGCAATGAGCAGTTCTTC. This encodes CASSFFQGNEQFF.

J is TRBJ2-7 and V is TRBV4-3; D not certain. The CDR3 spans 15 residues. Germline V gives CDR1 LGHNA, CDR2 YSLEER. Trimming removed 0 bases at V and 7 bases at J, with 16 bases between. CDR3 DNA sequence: TGCGCCAGCAGCCAAGATTCGATCTCAAAACTGGAGCAGTACTTC. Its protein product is CASSQDSISKLEQYF.

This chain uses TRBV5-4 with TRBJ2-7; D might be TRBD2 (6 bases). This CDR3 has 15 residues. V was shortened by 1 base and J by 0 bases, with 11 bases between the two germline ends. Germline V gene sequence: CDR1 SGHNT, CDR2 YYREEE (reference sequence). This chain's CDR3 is CASSLSGRGSYEQYF. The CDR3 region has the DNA TGTGCCAGCAGCTTGAGCGGGCGGGGCTCCTACGAGCAGTACTTC.

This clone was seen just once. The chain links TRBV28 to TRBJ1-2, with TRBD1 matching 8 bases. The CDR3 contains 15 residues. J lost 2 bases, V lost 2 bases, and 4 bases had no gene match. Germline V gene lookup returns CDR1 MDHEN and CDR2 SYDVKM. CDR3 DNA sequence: TGTGCCAGCAGTTTAATGACAGGGGTGAACTATGGCTACACCTTC. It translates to CASSLMTGVNYGYTF.

In nucleotides, the CDR3 is TGTGCCAGCAGCCCCCAGGTTAGCTCCTACGAGCAGTACTTC. Amino acids: CASSPQVSSYEQYF. The chain recombines TRBV11-2 with TRBJ2-7, with D uncertain. V lost 5 bases and J lost 0, with 11 bases in between. The CDR3 extends over 14 amino acids. Germline V gives CDR1 SGHAT, CDR2 FQNNGV.

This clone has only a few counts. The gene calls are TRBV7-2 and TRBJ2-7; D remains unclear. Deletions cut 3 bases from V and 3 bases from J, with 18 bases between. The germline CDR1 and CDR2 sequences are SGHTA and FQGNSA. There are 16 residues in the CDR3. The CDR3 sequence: CASSFYAQVGGYEQYF. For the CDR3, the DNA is TGTGCCAGCAGCTTTTATGCCCAGGTCGGTGGCTACGAGCAGTACTTC. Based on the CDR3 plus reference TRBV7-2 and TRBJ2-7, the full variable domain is GAGVSQSPSNKVTEKGKDVELRCDPISGHTALYWYRQSLGQGLEFLIYFQGNSAPDKSGLPSDRFSAERTGGSVSTLTIQRTQQEDSAVYLCASSFYAQVGGYEQYFGPGTRLTVT.

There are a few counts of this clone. The CDR3 here is CASSLGTGMNTEAFF. In nucleotides, the CDR3 is TGTGCCAGCAGTCTCGGGACAGGGATGAACACTGAAGCTTTCTTT. The chain is built from TRBV6-6 and TRBJ1-1; 9 bases align to TRBD1. The CDR3 is 15 amino acids. Trimming at V came to 5 bases and at J to 0 bases, leaving 4 bases not matched to a gene. The germline V gene has CDR1 MNHNY and CDR2 SVGAGI (reference sequence).